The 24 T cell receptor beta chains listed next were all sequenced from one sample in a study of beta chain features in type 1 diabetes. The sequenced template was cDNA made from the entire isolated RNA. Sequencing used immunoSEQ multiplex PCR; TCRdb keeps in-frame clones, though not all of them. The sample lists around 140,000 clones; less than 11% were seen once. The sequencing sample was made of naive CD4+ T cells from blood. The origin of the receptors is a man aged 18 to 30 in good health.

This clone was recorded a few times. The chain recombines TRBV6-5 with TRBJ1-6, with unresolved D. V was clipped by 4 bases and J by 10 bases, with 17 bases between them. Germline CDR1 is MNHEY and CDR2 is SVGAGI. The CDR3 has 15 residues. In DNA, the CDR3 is TGTGCCAGCAGTTTAAGACGGGGTGAGGGCTCACCCCTCCACTTT. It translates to CASSLRRGEGSPLHF.

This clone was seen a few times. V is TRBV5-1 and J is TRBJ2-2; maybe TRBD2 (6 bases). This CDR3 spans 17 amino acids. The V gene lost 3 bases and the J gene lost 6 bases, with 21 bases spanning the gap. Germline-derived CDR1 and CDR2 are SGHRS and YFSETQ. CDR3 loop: CASSSGPPGLRSGELFF. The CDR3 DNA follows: TGCGCCAGCAGCTCCGGGCCCCCGGGACTTAGGTCCGGGGAGCTGTTTTTT.

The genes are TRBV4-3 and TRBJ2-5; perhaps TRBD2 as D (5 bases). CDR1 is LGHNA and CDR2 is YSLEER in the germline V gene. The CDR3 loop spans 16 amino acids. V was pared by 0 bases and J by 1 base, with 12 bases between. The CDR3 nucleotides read TGCGCCAGCAGCCAAGATCTTCCTAGCATCCAAGAGACCCAGTACTTC. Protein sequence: CASSQDLPSIQETQYF.

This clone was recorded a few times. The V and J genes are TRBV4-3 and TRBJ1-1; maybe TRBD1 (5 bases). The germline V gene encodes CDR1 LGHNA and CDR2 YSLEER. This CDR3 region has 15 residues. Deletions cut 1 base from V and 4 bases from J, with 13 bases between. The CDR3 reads CASSQGGGLGTEAFF. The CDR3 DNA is TGCGCCAGCAGCCAAGGGGGGGGATTGGGCACTGAAGCTTTCTTT.

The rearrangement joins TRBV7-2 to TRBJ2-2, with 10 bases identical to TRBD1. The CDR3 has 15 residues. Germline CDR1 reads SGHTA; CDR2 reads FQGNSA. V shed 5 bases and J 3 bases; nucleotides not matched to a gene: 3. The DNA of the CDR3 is TGTGCCAGCAGCCGGGACAGGGGACACACCGGGGAGCTGTTTTTT. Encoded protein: CASSRDRGHTGELFF.

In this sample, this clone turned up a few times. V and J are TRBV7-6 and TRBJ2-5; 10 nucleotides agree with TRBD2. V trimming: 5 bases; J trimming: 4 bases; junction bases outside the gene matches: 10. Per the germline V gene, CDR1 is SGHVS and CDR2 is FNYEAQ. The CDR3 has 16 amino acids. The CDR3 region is CASSPPTSGAAETQYF. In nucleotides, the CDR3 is TGTGCCAGCAGCCCCCCAACTAGCGGGGCAGCAGAGACCCAGTACTTC.

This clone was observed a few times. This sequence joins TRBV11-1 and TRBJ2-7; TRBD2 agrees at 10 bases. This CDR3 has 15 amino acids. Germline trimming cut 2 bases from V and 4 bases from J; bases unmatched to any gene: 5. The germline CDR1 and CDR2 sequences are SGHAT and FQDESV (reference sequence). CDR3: CASSLSSGGAYEQYF. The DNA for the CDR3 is TGTGCCAGCAGCTTATCGAGCGGGGGGGCATACGAGCAGTACTTC.

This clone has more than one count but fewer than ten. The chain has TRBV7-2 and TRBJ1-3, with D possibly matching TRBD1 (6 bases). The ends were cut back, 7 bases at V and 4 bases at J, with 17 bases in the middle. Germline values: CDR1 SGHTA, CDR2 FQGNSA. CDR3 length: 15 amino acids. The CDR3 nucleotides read TGTGCCAGCACCCAAAGGTCACAGGGAGGAAACACCATATATTTT. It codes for CASTQRSQGGNTIYF.

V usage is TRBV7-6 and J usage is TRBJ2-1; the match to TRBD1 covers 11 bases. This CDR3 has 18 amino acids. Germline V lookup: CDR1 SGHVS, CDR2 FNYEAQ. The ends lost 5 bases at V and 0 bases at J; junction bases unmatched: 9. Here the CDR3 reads CASSPWTGGYSSYNEQFF. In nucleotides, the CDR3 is TGTGCCAGCAGCCCCTGGACAGGGGGCTACAGCTCCTACAATGAGCAGTTCTTC.

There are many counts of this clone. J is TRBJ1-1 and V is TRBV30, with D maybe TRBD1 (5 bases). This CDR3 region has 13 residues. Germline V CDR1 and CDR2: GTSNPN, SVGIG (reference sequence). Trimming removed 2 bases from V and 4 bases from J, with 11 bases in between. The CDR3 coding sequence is TGTGCCTGGAGTACCACCGGGGGCACTGAAGCTTTCTTT. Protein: CAWSTTGGTEAFF.

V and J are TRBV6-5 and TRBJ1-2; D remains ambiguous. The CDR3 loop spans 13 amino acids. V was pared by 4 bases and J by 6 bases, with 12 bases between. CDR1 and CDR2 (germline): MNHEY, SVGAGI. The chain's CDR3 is CASSSLRRNGYTF. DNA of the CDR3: TGTGCCAGCAGTTCACTAAGACGTAATGGCTACACCTTC.

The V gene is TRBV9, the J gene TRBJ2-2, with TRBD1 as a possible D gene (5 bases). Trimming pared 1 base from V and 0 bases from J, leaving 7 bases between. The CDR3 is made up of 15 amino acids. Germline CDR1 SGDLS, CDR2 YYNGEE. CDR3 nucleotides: TGTGCCAGCAGCGTACAGGGATCGAACACCGGGGAGCTGTTTTTT. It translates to CASSVQGSNTGELFF.

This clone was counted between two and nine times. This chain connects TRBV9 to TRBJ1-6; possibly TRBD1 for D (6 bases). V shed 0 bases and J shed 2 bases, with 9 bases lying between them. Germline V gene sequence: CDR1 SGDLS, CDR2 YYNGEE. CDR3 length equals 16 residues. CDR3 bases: TGTGCCAGCAGCGTAGGCGGACAGACCTATAATTCACCCCTCCACTTT. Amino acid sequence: CASSVGGQTYNSPLHF.

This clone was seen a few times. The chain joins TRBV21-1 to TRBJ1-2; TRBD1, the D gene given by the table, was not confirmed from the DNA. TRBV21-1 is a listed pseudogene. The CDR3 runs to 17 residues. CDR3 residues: CASSKALCQFHNYGYTF. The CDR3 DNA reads TGTGCCAGCAGCAAAGCGCTTTGCCAGTTCCATAACTATGGCTACACCTTC.

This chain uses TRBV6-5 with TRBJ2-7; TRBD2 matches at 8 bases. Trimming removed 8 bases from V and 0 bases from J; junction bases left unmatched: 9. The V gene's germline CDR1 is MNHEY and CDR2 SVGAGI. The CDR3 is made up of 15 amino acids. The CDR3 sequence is CASQKLRGASYEQYF. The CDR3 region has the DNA TGTGCCAGCCAAAAGCTGCGGGGGGCCTCCTACGAGCAGTACTTC.

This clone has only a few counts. The CDR3 DNA reads TGTGCCAGCAGCCAAGATGGGGGGGGGAGCAATCAGCCCCAGCATTTT. Protein sequence: CASSQDGGGSNQPQHF. The V gene is TRBV4-2, the J gene TRBJ1-5, with TRBD1 as a possible D gene (5 bases). This CDR3 is 16 amino acids long. Trimming took off 0 bases at V and 1 base at J, with 10 bases between the two ends. Germline-derived CDR1 and CDR2 are LGHNA and YNFKEQ.

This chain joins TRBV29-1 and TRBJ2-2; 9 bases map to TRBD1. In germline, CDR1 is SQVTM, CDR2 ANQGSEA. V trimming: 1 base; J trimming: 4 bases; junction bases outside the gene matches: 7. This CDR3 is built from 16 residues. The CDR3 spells CSVEARDRESTGELFF. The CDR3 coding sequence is TGCAGCGTTGAAGCGAGGGACAGGGAGAGCACCGGGGAGCTGTTTTTT.

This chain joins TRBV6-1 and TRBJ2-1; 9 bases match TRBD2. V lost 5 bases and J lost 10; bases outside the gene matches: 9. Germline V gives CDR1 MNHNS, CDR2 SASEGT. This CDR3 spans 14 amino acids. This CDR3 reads CASSPGLAVEEQFF. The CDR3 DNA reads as TGTGCCAGCAGTCCGGGACTAGCAGTCGAGGAGCAGTTCTTC.

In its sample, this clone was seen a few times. The CDR3 bases are TGTGCCACCAGCAGAGCCCATCGGGGGGGCAATTCACCCCTCCACTTT. Its protein is CATSRAHRGGNSPLHF. The V call is TRBV15, the J call TRBJ1-6; D may be TRBD1 (6 bases). Trimming shortened V by 1 base and J by 7 bases, and 14 bases separated the two germline ends. This CDR3 spans 16 amino acids. Germline values: CDR1 LNHNV, CDR2 YYDKDF (reference sequence).

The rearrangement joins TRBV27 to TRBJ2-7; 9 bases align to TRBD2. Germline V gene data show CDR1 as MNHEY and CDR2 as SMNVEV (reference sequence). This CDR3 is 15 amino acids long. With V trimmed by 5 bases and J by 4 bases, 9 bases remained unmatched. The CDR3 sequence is CASSRYSGGGYEQYF. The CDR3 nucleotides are TGTGCCAGCAGTAGATATAGCGGGGGCGGGTACGAGCAGTACTTC.

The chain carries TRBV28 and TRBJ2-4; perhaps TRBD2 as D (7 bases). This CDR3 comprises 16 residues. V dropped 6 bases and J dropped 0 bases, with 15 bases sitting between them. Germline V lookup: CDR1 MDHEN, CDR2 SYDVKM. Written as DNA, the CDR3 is TGTGCCAGCAGGTTAGGGGGGGGTTCAGCCAAAAACATTCAGTACTTC. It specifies CASRLGGGSAKNIQYF.

CDR3 amino acids: CASSLAAGGYNNEQFF. CDR3 sequence (DNA): TGTGCCAGCAGTTTGGCAGCGGGGGGCTATAACAATGAGCAGTTCTTC. The chain uses TRBV27 and TRBJ2-1, with 9 bases that match TRBD2. The CDR3 sequence is 16 residues long. From germline, CDR1 is MNHEY and CDR2 SMNVEV (reference sequence). V lost 3 bases and J lost 5; bases outside the gene matches: 8.

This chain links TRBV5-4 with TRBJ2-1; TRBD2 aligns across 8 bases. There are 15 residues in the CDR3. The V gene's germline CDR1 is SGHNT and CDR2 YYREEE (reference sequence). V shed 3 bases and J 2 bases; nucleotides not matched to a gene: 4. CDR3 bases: TGTGCCAGCAGCTCGGCCGGGGGGGCCTACAATGAGCAGTTCTTC. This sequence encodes CASSSAGGAYNEQFF.

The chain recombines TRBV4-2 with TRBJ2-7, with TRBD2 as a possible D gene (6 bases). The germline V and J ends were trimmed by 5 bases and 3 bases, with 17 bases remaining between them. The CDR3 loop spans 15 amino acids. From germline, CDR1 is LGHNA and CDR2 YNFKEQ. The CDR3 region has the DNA TGTGCCAGCAGCTGGGGGGACGGCCCTCGCTACGAGCAGTACTTC. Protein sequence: CASSWGDGPRYEQYF.